This paragraph reports one TCR beta chain. Exposed participants encountered a COVID-19 case during the 2 weeks preceding study entry. The data are from a study of blood T cell repertoires in COVID-19. The CDR3 extends over 11 amino acids. Trimming left V 10 bases short and J 8 bases short, with 12 bases between. Looked up from germline, CDR1 is WNHNN and CDR2 is SYGVQD (reference sequence). The table came from immunoSEQ multiplex PCR; TCRdb's copy has only in-frame clones and leaves some out. The data hold 250,000 to 300,000 clones, with roughly 80% observed a single time. This sequence joins TRBV10-1 and TRBJ2-1, with D perhaps matching TRBD1 (6 bases). Sequenced sample: PBMCs or T cells enriched from blood (not recorded which). The source of this sequence is a man aged 35 to 55 who had been exposed to COVID-19. CDR3 sequence: CANTGSYEQFF. CDR3 in DNA: TGCGCCAACACAGGGTCGTATGAGCAGTTCTTC.